These 29 T cell receptor beta chains came from one sample sequenced in a study of control samples from healthy donors and cancer patients (dated by TCRdb to the early 2020s). Receptor amplification or capture employed the immunoSEQ multiplex PCR assay. As stored in TCRdb, this immuneACCESS dataset retains in-frame rearrangements with V and J assigned. A fraction of the clones does not appear; measured against another copy, unresolved V genes explain less than half of the discrepancy, and the remainder lacks a known reason. A total of some 70,000 clones appear in this sample, under 85% of them only once. Approximately 15% of the sample comes from the top ten. The source material was blood. These receptors came from a man between 60 and 70 years old in good health.

The chain combines TRBV4-1 with TRBJ1-2; the D gene is possibly TRBD1 (5 bases). The CDR3 extends over 16 amino acids. V was pared by 1 base and J by 0 bases, with 12 bases between. Looked up from germline, CDR1 is MGHRA and CDR2 is YSYEKL. CDR3 sequence: CASSQGWGTANYGYTF. CDR3 nucleotides: TGCGCCAGCAGCCAAGGATGGGGGACCGCTAACTATGGCTACACCTTC.

CDR3 nucleotide sequence: TGCAGTGCTAGTGTCGTAGTCACAGATACGCAGTATTTT. Its translation is CSASVVVTDTQYF. The chain joins TRBV20-1 to TRBJ2-3; D is uncertain. Germline values: CDR1 DFQATT, CDR2 SNEGSKA (reference sequence). V dropped 3 bases and J dropped 2 bases, with 9 bases sitting between them. CDR3 size: 13 residues.

The chain employs TRBV19 and TRBJ1-1; 10 nucleotides line up with TRBD1. V shed 6 bases and J 1 base; nucleotides not matched to a gene: 8. CDR1 is LNHDA, CDR2 SQIVND, per germline (reference sequence). The CDR3 runs 16 residues. CDR3 residues: CASRSLGQGTNTEAFF. For the CDR3, the DNA is TGTGCCAGTAGGTCCTTGGGACAGGGGACGAACACTGAAGCTTTCTTT.

The gene calls are TRBV7-8 and TRBJ1-2; D gene uncertain. The germline V gene encodes CDR1 SGHVS and CDR2 FQNEAQ. The CDR3 loop spans 16 amino acids. V dropped 5 bases and J dropped 3 bases, with 19 bases sitting between them. Here the CDR3 DNA reads TGTGCCAGCAGCCGATCCCGGGTCCCCTCATACTATGGCTACACCTTC. The encoded protein is CASSRSRVPSYYGYTF.

The V gene is TRBV5-1, the J gene TRBJ2-1, with unresolved D. Between the trimmed V and J ends, which lost 0 bases and 8 bases, there was a span of 6 bases. The CDR3 consists of 12 residues. Germline CDR1 and CDR2: SGHRS and YFSETQ. The CDR3 coding sequence is TGCGCCAGCAGCTTGGATATCTATGAGCAGTTCTTC. Protein product: CASSLDIYEQFF. The full variable domain, its missing parts supplied by reference TRBV5-1 and TRBJ2-1, is KAGVTQTPRYLIKTRGQQVTLSCSPISGHRSVSWYQQTPGQGLQFLFEYFSETQRNKGNFPGRFSGRQFSNSRSEMNVSTLELGDSALYLCASSLDIYEQFFGPGTRLTVL.

This clone was seen once. The rearrangement links TRBV19 to TRBJ2-3, with 9 bases identical to TRBD2. CDR1 and CDR2 from the germline V gene are LNHDA and SQIVND (reference sequence). Trimming at V came to 7 bases and at J to 10 bases, leaving 9 bases not matched to a gene. This CDR3 region has 13 residues. CDR3 sequence reads: CASNRGREGAQYF. CDR3 nucleotides: TGTGCCAGTAATCGCGGGAGGGAGGGAGCGCAGTATTTT.

V and J are TRBV15 and TRBJ2-1; possible D gene TRBD2, 6 bases. The CDR3 consists of 16 residues. Germline CDR1 and CDR2: LNHNV and YYDKDF (reference sequence). V gave up 5 bases and J gave up 0 bases, with 14 bases separating them. The CDR3 coding sequence is TGTGCCACCAGCCCTGTGACTAGGAGCTCCTACAATGAGCAGTTCTTC. Its translation: CATSPVTRSSYNEQFF. The full variable domain, rest sourced from reference TRBV15 and TRBJ2-1, is DAMVIQNPRYQVTQFGKPVTLSCSQTLNHNVMYWYQQKSSQAPKLLFHYYDKDFNNEADTPDNFQSRRPNTSFCFLDIRSPGLGDTAMYLCATSPVTRSSYNEQFFGPGTRLTVL.

The V call is TRBV2, the J call TRBJ1-1, with 7 bases identical to TRBD1. Germline trimming cut 4 bases from V and 4 bases from J; bases unmatched to any gene: 9. The V gene's germline CDR1 is SNHLY and CDR2 FYNNEI. The CDR3 has 15 amino acids. The CDR3 DNA sequence: TGTGCCAGCAGTGTGGCGCAGGGGGTCTCCACTGAAGCTTTCTTT. Translating gives CASSVAQGVSTEAFF. Drawing the rest from reference TRBV2 and TRBJ1-1, the complete variable domain is EPEVTQTPSHQVTQMGQEVILRCVPISNHLYFYWYRQILGQKVEFLVSFYNNEISEKSEIFDDQFSVERPDGSNFTLKIRSTKLEDSAMYFCASSVAQGVSTEAFFGQGTRLTVV.

The V gene is TRBV4-3, the J gene TRBJ1-2; the D gene is possibly TRBD1 (5 bases). Deletions cut 0 bases from V and 4 bases from J, with 12 bases between. Germline CDR1 LGHNA, CDR2 YSLEER. The CDR3 is 15 residues long. CDR3 residues: CASSQDRGVGYGYTF. The CDR3 DNA reads as TGCGCCAGCAGCCAAGATCGGGGGGTTGGCTATGGCTACACCTTC.

The rearrangement joins TRBV5-6 to TRBJ1-2; 8 positions agree with TRBD1. The CDR3 runs 15 residues. Trimming cost V 2 bases and J 3 bases; bases outside gene matches: 6. In germline, CDR1 is SGHDT, CDR2 YYEEEE. Here the CDR3 DNA reads TGTGCCAGCAGCTTCGGGTCAGGGGGCCACTATGGCTACACCTTC. Protein sequence: CASSFGSGGHYGYTF.

V is TRBV10-3 and J is TRBJ2-3; 8 bases line up with TRBD2. V lost 7 bases, J lost 0 bases, and 3 bases stayed unmatched. The CDR3 extends over 14 amino acids. Germline V gives CDR1 ENHRY, CDR2 SYGVKD. The CDR3 is CAIMASGSTDTQYF. In DNA, the CDR3 is TGTGCCATCATGGCTAGCGGGAGCACAGATACGCAGTATTTT.

The chain employs TRBV27 and TRBJ1-1, with 7 bases aligning to TRBD1. V shed 4 bases and J 11 bases; nucleotides not matched to a gene: 4. The CDR3 spans 11 residues. Germline loops: CDR1 MNHEY, CDR2 SMNVEV (reference sequence). In DNA, the CDR3 is TGTGCCAGCAGTTCCAGGGGGGAGGCTTTCTTT. Residues: CASSSRGEAFF.

This clone came up once. The gene calls are TRBV3-1 (or the pseudogene TRBV3-2) and TRBJ2-2; D uncertain. CDR1 and CDR2 (germline): LGHDT, YNNKEL (reference sequence). V dropped 6 bases and J dropped 14 bases, with 13 bases sitting between them. This CDR3 contains 11 residues. The CDR3 loop reads CASSHGRFLFF. CDR3 bases: TGTGCCAGCAGTCATGGGCGGTTCCTGTTTTTT.

This clone was seen a handful of times. The chain carries TRBV5-5 and TRBJ2-3, with a tentative D call TRBD2 (5 bases). The CDR3 extends over 12 amino acids. Germline V gene data show CDR1 as SGHKS and CDR2 as YYEKEE (reference sequence). Deletions cut 4 bases from V and 9 bases from J, with 12 bases between. CDR3 loop: CASSPDWQTQYF. The DNA of the CDR3 is TGTGCCAGCAGCCCGGACTGGCAAACGCAGTATTTT. Using reference TRBV5-5 and TRBJ2-3 for the parts outside the CDR3, the full variable domain is DAGVTQSPTHLIKTRGQQVTLRCSPISGHKSVSWYQQVLGQGPQFIFQYYEKEERGRGNFPDRFSARQFPNYSSELNVNALLLGDSALYLCASSPDWQTQYFGPGTRLTVL.

The CDR3 spells CASKQRDLTNEKLFF. CDR3 sequence (DNA): TGTGCCAGTAAGCAGCGGGATCTGACTAATGAAAAACTGTTTTTT. V gene TRBV19 combines with J gene TRBJ1-4; D is unresolved. Germline lookup yields CDR1 LNHDA and CDR2 SQIVND (reference sequence). Trimming pared 7 bases from V and 2 bases from J, leaving 14 bases between. CDR3 size: 15 residues.

V gene TRBV24-1 combines with J gene TRBJ1-2; the match to TRBD1 covers 9 bases. Germline-derived CDR1 and CDR2 are KGHDR and SFDVKD. V dropped 7 bases and J dropped 8; count of bases not matched to a gene: 7. The CDR3 consists of 13 residues. The chain's CDR3 is CATSPGQGRGYTF. Here the CDR3 DNA reads TGTGCCACCAGCCCAGGACAGGGGAGAGGCTACACCTTC.

This chain connects TRBV10-3 to TRBJ2-2; TRBD1 might be the D (6 bases). This CDR3 comprises 15 residues. CDR1 and CDR2 from the germline V gene are ENHRY and SYGVKD. V was shortened by 4 bases and J by 0 bases, with 9 bases between the two germline ends. CDR3 in DNA: TGTGCCATCAGTGGCAACAGGGCGAACACCGGGGAGCTGTTTTTT. It specifies CAISGNRANTGELFF.

V gene TRBV6-5 combines with J gene TRBJ2-7; 12 bases agree with TRBD2. Germline V gene data show CDR1 as MNHEY and CDR2 as SVGAGI. This CDR3 has 14 amino acids. With V trimmed by 7 bases and J by 6 bases, 7 bases remained unmatched. The CDR3 loop reads CASKRLAGVSEQYF. CDR3 bases: TGTGCCAGCAAACGACTAGCGGGAGTTTCCGAGCAGTACTTC.

The chain uses TRBV28 and TRBJ2-5; D is possibly TRBD1 (6 bases). The CDR3 consists of 14 residues. Germline values: CDR1 MDHEN, CDR2 SYDVKM. V lost 8 bases and J 5 bases, leaving 18 bases between the germline ends. CDR3 sequence reads: CASSGYDRRETQYF. The CDR3 region has the DNA TGTGCCAGCTCTGGATACGACAGGCGGGAGACCCAGTACTTC.

The table lists this clone with a count of one. The rearrangement joins TRBV18 to TRBJ1-5, with D maybe TRBD1 (5 bases). The V gene lost 5 bases and the J gene lost 0 bases, with 17 bases spanning the gap. The CDR3 covers 17 residues. Germline loops: CDR1 KGHSH, CDR2 LQKENI. The CDR3 reads CASSNRTGGHSNQPQHF. CDR3 nucleotide sequence: TGTGCCAGCTCAAACCGGACCGGCGGACATAGCAATCAGCCCCAGCATTTT.

The V call is TRBV3-1 (or the pseudogene TRBV3-2), the J call TRBJ1-2; TRBD1 might be the D (6 bases). The length of the CDR3 is 14 residues. Trimming stripped 1 base from V and 4 bases from J, with 10 bases between. The germline V gene has CDR1 LGHDT and CDR2 YNNKEL (reference sequence). The DNA of the CDR3 is TGTGCCAGCAGCCAAGTAAGGGGGACCTATGGCTACACCTTC. This sequence encodes CASSQVRGTYGYTF.

The CDR3, as DNA: TGTGCCAGCTCACCCGCCGGCGCCGGAAACACCATATATTTT. Translated: CASSPAGAGNTIYF. The chain carries TRBV18 and TRBJ1-3, with D uncertain. The CDR3 length is 14 residues. The germline V gene encodes CDR1 KGHSH and CDR2 LQKENI. Trimming pared 3 bases from V and 4 bases from J, leaving 10 bases between.

The chain couples TRBV9 to TRBJ1-3; TRBD1 matches 9 bases. V gave up 4 bases and J gave up 0 bases; unmatched junction bases: 5. The CDR3 consists of 16 residues. Germline CDR1 and CDR2: SGDLS and YYNGEE. As DNA, the CDR3 is TGTGCCAGCAGCCCAGGGGACAGGGTCTCTGGAAACACCATATATTTT. Protein: CASSPGDRVSGNTIYF.

The rearrangement links TRBV7-2 to TRBJ2-3; 8 nucleotides align to TRBD2. Germline CDR1 and CDR2: SGHTA and FQGNSA. CDR3 length: 15 amino acids. The V and J ends lost 5 bases and 2 bases, in that order; junction bases with no gene match: 6. The DNA of the CDR3 is TGTGCCAGCAGCCCAGGACTAGCCGACACAGATACGCAGTATTTT. Its protein product is CASSPGLADTDTQYF.

The J gene is TRBJ2-1, the V gene TRBV7-2, with 12 bases lining up with TRBD2. This CDR3 comprises 17 residues. The germline V gene has CDR1 SGHTA and CDR2 FQGNSA. V lost 1 base to trimming and J lost 11 bases; unmatched junction nucleotides: 12. The CDR3 region is CASSLGGSSGRAGKQFF. CDR3 coding DNA: TGTGCCAGCAGCTTAGGAGGCTCTAGCGGGAGGGCCGGGAAGCAGTTCTTC.

The chain carries TRBV7-8 and TRBJ1-2, with 10 bases identical to TRBD1. The CDR3 covers 16 residues. The germline gives CDR1 SGHVS, CDR2 FQNEAQ. V shed 2 bases and J 4 bases; nucleotides not matched to a gene: 7. The CDR3 loop reads CASSLTGQGRLYGYTF. CDR3 sequence (DNA): TGTGCCAGCAGCTTAACGGGACAGGGGAGGCTCTATGGCTACACCTTC. The entire variable domain, with the rest obtained from reference TRBV7-8 and TRBJ1-2, is as follows: GAGVSQSPRYKVAKRGQDVALRCDPISGHVSLFWYQQALGQGPEFLTYFQNEAQLDKSGLPSDRFFAERPEGSVSTLKIQRTQQEDSAVYLCASSLTGQGRLYGYTFGSGTRLTVV.

The chain employs TRBV7-2 and TRBJ2-1; 11 bases are a match to TRBD2. CDR3 size: 16 residues. Trimming removed 3 bases from V and 7 bases from J; junction bases left unmatched: 8. Germline V CDR1 and CDR2: SGHTA, FQGNSA. CDR3 loop: CASSFLLAGEGNEQFF. CDR3 nucleotide sequence: TGTGCCAGCAGCTTTCTACTAGCGGGAGAGGGGAATGAGCAGTTCTTC.

The rearrangement links TRBV30 to TRBJ1-1; 10 bases are a match to TRBD1. The germline V gene encodes CDR1 GTSNPN and CDR2 SVGIG (reference sequence). Trimming removed 2 bases from V and 5 bases from J; junction bases left unmatched: 8. The CDR3 extends over 15 amino acids. CDR3 bases: TGTGCCTGGAGTCGGACAGGGGGAAGGAAAACTGAAGCTTTCTTT. Its translation: CAWSRTGGRKTEAFF.

The J gene is TRBJ2-1, the V gene TRBV2, with 12 bases matching TRBD2. The CDR3 length is 16 residues. The germline V gene has CDR1 SNHLY and CDR2 FYNNEI. V lost 10 bases, J lost 6 bases, and 13 bases stayed unmatched. In DNA, the CDR3 is TGTGCCACTCGGACTAGCGGGGAAGGTCGGGCCAATGAGCAGTTCTTC. Protein sequence: CATRTSGEGRANEQFF.